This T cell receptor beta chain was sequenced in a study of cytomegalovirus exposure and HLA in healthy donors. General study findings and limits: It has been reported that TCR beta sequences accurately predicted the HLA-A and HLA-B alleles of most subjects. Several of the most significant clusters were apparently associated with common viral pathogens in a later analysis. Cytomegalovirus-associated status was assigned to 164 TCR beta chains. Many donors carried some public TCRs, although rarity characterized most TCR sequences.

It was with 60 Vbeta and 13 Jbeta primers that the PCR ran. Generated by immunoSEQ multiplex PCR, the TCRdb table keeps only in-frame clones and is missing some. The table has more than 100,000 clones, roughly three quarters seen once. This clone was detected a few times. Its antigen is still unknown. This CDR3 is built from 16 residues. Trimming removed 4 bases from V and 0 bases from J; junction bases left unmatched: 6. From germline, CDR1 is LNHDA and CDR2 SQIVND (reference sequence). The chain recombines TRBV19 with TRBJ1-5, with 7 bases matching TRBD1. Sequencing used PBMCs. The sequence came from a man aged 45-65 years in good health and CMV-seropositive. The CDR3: CASSRDSTISNQPQHF. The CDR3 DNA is TGTGCCAGTAGTAGGGACAGTACAATTAGCAATCAGCCCCAGCATTTT.